This TCR beta chain derives from a study of cytomegalovirus exposure and HLA in healthy donors. Study results and caveats: According to a subsequent analysis, TCR clusters identified in the first cohort showed a tendency to co-occur across the approximately 130 validation repertoires.

The repertoire was sequenced with immunoSEQ multiplex PCR; TCRdb's copy has only in-frame clones and lacks some. The table includes tens of thousands of clones, 90% to 95% detected once. A word on this clone: Its cognate antigen is unknown.

The sequence was collected from a woman in her twenties or thirties in good health and CMV-seronegative. Sequences were obtained from PBMCs.

The CDR3 DNA follows: TGTGCTAGTGGGGGACAGGGGGCGAACACTGAAGCTTTCTTT. Protein product: CASGGQGANTEAFF. The J gene is TRBJ1-1, the V gene TRBV12-5; 12 bases agree with TRBD1. CDR1 is LGHNT, CDR2 FRNRAP, per germline. This CDR3 region has 14 residues. J was trimmed by 1 base and V by 6 bases; bases with no gene match: 0.